This T cell receptor (beta chain) was obtained from a study of blood T cell repertoires in COVID-19 (dated by TCRdb to the early 2020s). About the study as a whole: The collaborator samples originated in the United States, Italy and Spain and spanned the acute and convalescent phases of COVID-19. The prospective study material was composed of cDNA or gDNA derived from T cells, B-cell-depleted T cells, or PBMCs. Deeply sampled blood TCRbeta repertoires from subjects exposed to, actively infected with, or recovered from COVID-19 were included in the dataset. The repertoires were released in a freely available public database meant as a resource for research on the immune response to SARS-CoV-2. Samples were obtained from the ongoing ImmuneRACE study (first 160 participants) and from 1,200 or so subjects provided by 6 global collaborators. The sample metadata nearly always contained a de-identified subject ID, COVID-19 status, age in years and sex. Where HLA class I and class II types were available, the types were taken from metadata supplied by the sample provider, not from assay-based typing. Overall study outcomes, separate from this receptor: The quantity of clinical and demographic metadata differed by source and by participant and was supplied without curation.

About this clone: Its antigen specificity is not known. One base away there is no much larger clone; base qualities are not given.

The CDR3 has 16 amino acids, counting the end cysteine and phenylalanine. The only DNA kept is the CDR3, 48 bases in frame from the first base. The germline ends are 17 bases apart after V is trimmed by 4 bases and J by 7 bases. CDR1 and CDR2 are drawn from the germline V gene: MRHNA, SNTAGT. TCRbeta CDR3 regions were amplified from genomic DNA using the immunoSEQ Assay, a bias-controlled multiplex PCR. The original pipeline was this. Nucleated cell counts per sample were estimated from amplification of reference gene primers within the assay. Sequence reads were collapsed and filtered to measure the absolute abundance of every unique TCRbeta CDR3 rearrangement. Productive Simpson clonality was computed per sample as the square root of Simpson's diversity index over productive rearrangements. TCRdb stores this immuneACCESS table with in-frame sequences only. Part of the clones is absent; in the studies checked, under half of the shortfall reflects unresolved V genes, and no reason is known for the rest. Clonal size and the V and J genes are those of that table, whereas D and trimming came from the DNA. The sample includes fewer than 400,000 clones, with 80% to 95% observed a single time. The top ten hold 18% of the sample.

Participants in the prospective study were enrolled through a virtual design, were aged about 18 to 90 years, and lived in 24 United States geographic areas. In the prospective study, cohorts were assigned on the basis of participant-reported clinical history obtained from a screening survey and a study questionnaire. Recovered participants in ImmuneRACE Cohort 3 were defined by two consecutive negative NP/OP PCR tests, clearance by a healthcare professional, or resolution of symptoms. In the prospective study, mobile phlebotomists collected whole blood, serum and a nasopharyngeal or oropharyngeal swab from each participant. Participants in the prospective study had the option to provide additional blood draws and questionnaires over an approximately 2-month period. Prospective study blood samples were shipped either frozen or at room temperature before DNA extraction.

This receptor chain uses TRBV6-4 and TRBJ1-6; the D segment could be TRBD1, given 6 matching bases. This receptor was taken from a young woman who had recovered from COVID-19. Sequenced: PBMCs or T cells enriched from blood (not recorded which). The CDR3 region: CASSGGPGRLNSPLHF. The DNA sequence is TGTGCCAGCAGTGGGGGGCCAGGTCGCTTAAATTCACCCCTCCACTTT.